Listed below are T cell receptor beta chains from one sample, sequenced in a study of human T cells and chemical hapten exposure. A single record per CDR3 protein comes from TCRdb applying MiXCR to the RACE reads. The table has under 45,000 distinct CDR3 sequences, around a tenth seen once. The sequencing used whole blood, collected in connection with sensitization to the hapten diphenylcyclopropenone (DPC). These receptors all stem from a man aged 50 to 60 with alopecia areata. Some clones in this sample may be carry-over from other donors' samples. CDR3s include the opening cysteine and the closing phenylalanine or tryptophan. Each record gives: V gene, CDR3 length, D gene, J gene, clone size, CDR3 DNA, CDR3 protein. D genes are given only for firm matches. For some rows the clone size is stated as once, few or many, or as a class when expanded; others skip it.

TRBV6-2/TRBV6-3	16	TRBD2	TRBJ2-1	many	TGTGCCAGCATTCGATCCGGGACTAGCGGTTACAATGAGCAGTTCTTC	CASIRSGTSGYNEQFF
TRBV20-1	17	TRBD2	TRBJ2-5	.	TGCAGTGCTAGAGCTACTAGCGGGAGGGCCTCCCAAGAGACCCAGTACTTC	CSARATSGRASQETQYF
TRBV2	15	.	TRBJ2-3	many	TGTGCCAGCAGCGCGGACTCTTATAGCACAGATACGCAGTATTTT	CASSADSYSTDTQYF
TRBV12-3/TRBV12-4	15	TRBD2	TRBJ2-1	many	TGTGCCAGCAGTCTCGGACTAGCGAGATACAATGAGCAGTTCTTC	CASSLGLARYNEQFF
TRBV14	15	.	TRBJ2-1	many	TGTGCCAGCAGCCTCATCGGGGGCTCCTACAATGAGCAGTTCTTC	CASSLIGGSYNEQFF
TRBV20-1	12	.	TRBJ2-7	many	TGCAGTGCTAGATCCGGGGACTACGAGCAGTACTTC	CSARSGDYEQYF
TRBV18	14	.	TRBJ2-3	few	TGTGCCAGCTCACTAGCGGACTTCGTGGATACGCAGTATTTT	CASSLADFVDTQYF
TRBV20-1	10	.	TRBJ1-1	.	TGCAGTGCTAGGCGCTATGAAGCTTTCTTT	CSARRYEAFF
TRBV23-1	15	.	TRBJ2-7	many	TGCGCCAGCAGTCTGACAAGGACTACCTCCTACGAGCAGTACTTC	CASSLTRTTSYEQYF
TRBV28	15	.	TRBJ1-3	many	TGTGCCAGCAGGTCACAGGGAAGCTCTGGAAACACCATATATTTT	CASRSQGSSGNTIYF
TRBV27	14	TRBD2	TRBJ2-7	few	TGTGCCAGCAGGAGAGCGGGAGGCCGCTACGAGCAGTACTTC	CASRRAGGRYEQYF
TRBV6-1	15	.	TRBJ2-7	.	TGTGCCAGCAGTCGTACCGGGACCGCTGAATACGAGCAGTACTTC	CASSRTGTAEYEQYF
TRBV11-1	15	TRBD2	TRBJ2-7	many	TGTGCCAGCAGCTTAGGGACTAGCGGGCCGAGCGAGCAGTACTTC	CASSLGTSGPSEQYF
TRBV5-8	16	TRBD2	TRBJ2-7	once	TGTGTCAGCAGCTTGCTAGGACTAGCGGATACCTACGAGCAGTACTTC	CVSSLLGLADTYEQYF
TRBV9	14	.	TRBJ2-3	.	TGTGCCAGCAGCGCGAGGGTTTTCACAGATACGCAGTATTTT	CASSARVFTDTQYF
TRBV6-1	13	.	TRBJ1-3	many	TGTGCCAGCAGTGAGGTGCCACTAAACACCATATATTTT	CASSEVPLNTIYF
TRBV13	11	.	TRBJ2-4	many	TGTGCCAGCAGCCGGGTCGACATTCAGTACTTC	CASSRVDIQYF
TRBV24-1	16	TRBD2	TRBJ2-3	few	TGTGCCACCAGTGATCCGCTAGCGGGAGTGGAAGATACGCAGTATTTT	CATSDPLAGVEDTQYF
TRBV6-2/TRBV6-3	12	.	TRBJ1-1	many	TGTGCCAGCAGACCACAGGGTACTGAAGCTTTCTTT	CASRPQGTEAFF
TRBV5-1	14	TRBD1	TRBJ2-7	many	TGCGCCAGCAGCTTAGTACAGGGGCTGGGCGAGCAGTACTTC	CASSLVQGLGEQYF
TRBV5-5	15	TRBD1	TRBJ1-5	.	TGTGCCAGCAGCTTGGCTGGACAGGGACATCAGCCCCAGCATTTT	CASSLAGQGHQPQHF
TRBV19	13	.	TRBJ1-5	.	TGTGCCAGTAGTATAGCGATCAATCAGCCCCAGCATTTT	CASSIAINQPQHF
TRBV15	13	.	TRBJ2-3	few	TGTGCCACCACTACCCACAGCACAGATACGCAGTATTTT	CATTTHSTDTQYF
TRBV5-1	14	.	TRBJ1-2	many	TGCGCCAGCAGCTTGACTATGGCTGGCTATGGCTACACCTTC	CASSLTMAGYGYTF
TRBV29-1	14	TRBD2	TRBJ2-1	many	TGCAGCGTTGAGACTAGCGGGAAGCCCAATGAGCAGTTCTTC	CSVETSGKPNEQFF
TRBV29-1	12	.	TRBJ1-2	many	TGCAGCGTTGAAGAAGCCGGCTATGGCTACACCTTC	CSVEEAGYGYTF
TRBV4-1	17	.	TRBJ1-6	many	TGCGCCAGCAGCCAAGATGTTGGGGGCGGCTATAATTCACCCCTCCACTTT	CASSQDVGGGYNSPLHF
TRBV10-2	13	.	TRBJ1-2	.	TGCGCCAGCAGTGGGGCGCAGGGTTATGGCTACACCTTC	CASSGAQGYGYTF
TRBV27	14	TRBD1	TRBJ1-5	many	TGTGCCAGCAGTTTATTAGGGGGCAGACAGCCCCAGCATTTT	CASSLLGGRQPQHF
TRBV3-1	16	TRBD1	TRBJ2-7	many	TGTGCCAGCAGCTACCGTGCCGGGACAGGGGTCTCCGAGCAGTACTTC	CASSYRAGTGVSEQYF
TRBV29-1	15	TRBD1	TRBJ2-1	.	TGCAGCGTTGAGGATCGACAGGGCGCGGACAATGAGCAGTTCTTC	CSVEDRQGADNEQFF
TRBV7-2	12	.	TRBJ2-7	many	TGTGCCAGCAGCTTAGCCCCTTCCAAGCAGTACTTC	CASSLAPSKQYF
TRBV6-2/TRBV6-3	13	.	TRBJ2-7	many	TGTGCCAGCAATTCCAACCTCGTCTACGAGCAGTACTTC	CASNSNLVYEQYF
TRBV11-2	13	.	TRBJ1-1	many	TGTGCCAGCAACATCTTGCAGGGCACTGAAGCTTTCTTT	CASNILQGTEAFF
TRBV29-1	13	.	TRBJ1-5	.	TGCAGCGTTGCCTCCTCGAGAGGAGAGCCCCAGCATTTT	CSVASSRGEPQHF
TRBV30	13	.	TRBJ2-6	.	TGTGCCTGGGCCGATTCTGGGGCCAACGTCCTGACTTTC	CAWADSGANVLTF
TRBV20-1	14	.	TRBJ1-2	many	TGCAGTGCTAGACCCCCGGAGGGAAGCTATGGCTACACCTTC	CSARPPEGSYGYTF
TRBV28	14	TRBD1	TRBJ1-2	.	TGTGCCAGCAGTTTATCGACAGGGAACTATGGCTACACCTTC	CASSLSTGNYGYTF
TRBV5-1	17	.	TRBJ2-1	many	TGCGCCAGCAACCAGATGACCGCGGTATCGGGGTACAATGAGCAGTTCTTC	CASNQMTAVSGYNEQFF
TRBV9	17	.	TRBJ2-1	.	TGTGCCAGCACCCCACTAGTTGGCGGGGCCGGTAGAGGTGAGCAGTTCTTC	CASTPLVGGAGRGEQFF
TRBV5-1	14	.	TRBJ2-3	many	TGCGCCAGCAGCTTGGATCCCCTCACAGATACGCAGTATTTT	CASSLDPLTDTQYF
TRBV2	13	TRBD2	TRBJ2-7	many	TGTGCCAGCGGGGGGGTCAGTTCCTACGAGCAGTACTTC	CASGGVSSYEQYF
TRBV28	11	.	TRBJ2-7	.	TGTGCCAGCAGTCCTTACTACGAGCAGTACTTC	CASSPYYEQYF
TRBV4-2	17	.	TRBJ2-1	many	TGTGCCAGCAGCCAAGAAATCCCCGGGACTTACTACAATGAGCAGTTCTTC	CASSQEIPGTYYNEQFF
TRBV28	12	.	TRBJ2-7	few	TGTGCCAGCAGTTTTGGGGCTTACGAGCAGTACTTC	CASSFGAYEQYF
TRBV7-8	16	.	TRBJ1-6	many	TGTGCCAGCAGTTTCGGAAGCAGCTCCTATAATTCACCCCTCCACTTT	CASSFGSSSYNSPLHF
TRBV12-3/TRBV12-4	14	.	TRBJ1-5	.	TGTGCCACCACCTGGGGAGGGCTCAATCAGCCCCAGCATTTT	CATTWGGLNQPQHF